Listed below are T cell receptor beta chains from one sample, sequenced in a study of cytomegalovirus exposure and HLA in healthy donors. This table comes from immunoSEQ multiplex PCR, and its TCRdb copy is limited to in-frame clones, with some not included. The data contain around 90,000 clones, around four fifths of them singletons. Sequencing was performed on PBMCs. The source is a man aged 30 to 45 in good health and CMV-seronegative. The CDR3 runs from the conserved cysteine through the conserved F or W. Each record gives: J gene, V gene, clone size, D gene, CDR3 protein, CDR3 DNA. D genes are given only for firm matches. Clone size is not always given. Where it is, it says once, few, many or a class for expanded clones.

>TRBJ1-2|TRBV5-1|few|.
CASSNQGNYGYTF
TGCGCCAGCAGCAACCAGGGAAACTATGGCTACACCTTC
>TRBJ2-3|TRBV10-3|.|.
CAISESASSTDTQYF
TGTGCCATCAGTGAGTCGGCATCTAGCACAGATACGCAGTATTTT
>TRBJ1-1|TRBV2|few|.
CASSVRGEAFF
TGTGCCAGCAGTGTACGGGGTGAAGCTTTCTTT
>TRBJ2-5|TRBV20-1|.|.
CSAPVARAQYF
TGCAGTGCTCCGGTCGCGCGGGCCCAGTACTTC
>TRBJ1-1|TRBV19|once|.
CASRSVQNTEAFF
TGTGCCAGTAGATCGGTCCAGAACACTGAAGCTTTCTTT
>TRBJ1-6|TRBV28|.|TRBD1
CASSKRQGAYNSPLHF
TGTGCCAGCAGTAAGCGACAGGGGGCCTATAATTCACCCCTCCACTTT
>TRBJ1-5|TRBV6-5|.|.
CASRDTSNQPQHF
TGTGCCAGCAGGGACACCTCAAATCAGCCCCAGCATTTT
>TRBJ2-7|TRBV9|.|TRBD1
CASSATGTGNEQYF
TGTGCCAGCAGCGCTACCGGGACAGGGAACGAGCAGTACTTC
>TRBJ2-7|TRBV30|.|.
CAGSGSLSYEQYF
TGTGCTGGGTCGGGGTCACTATCCTACGAGCAGTACTTC
>TRBJ2-7|TRBV5-1|.|.
CASGFIDSGSPVYEQYF
TGCGCCAGCGGGTTTATCGATAGCGGATCTCCGGTTTACGAGCAGTACTTC
>TRBJ1-2|TRBV28|.|.
CASKDRPSNYGYTF
TGTGCCAGCAAAGACAGACCTTCTAACTATGGCTACACCTTC
>TRBJ2-7|TRBV30|.|.
CAWSSKVGYEQYF
TGTGCCTGGAGTTCCAAAGTCGGTTACGAGCAGTACTTC
>TRBJ1-2|TRBV19|.|.
CASSRPGHYGYTF
TGTGCCAGTAGTAGACCAGGGCACTATGGCTACACCTTC
>TRBJ2-1|TRBV30|.|.
CAGKAPRGFNEQFF
TGTGCCGGTAAAGCTCCGCGGGGATTCAATGAGCAGTTCTTC
>TRBJ2-2|TRBV15|.|TRBD2
CATSKRRGGNTGELFF
TGTGCCACCAGCAAAAGACGCGGGGGGAACACCGGGGAGCTGTTTTTT
>TRBJ2-1|TRBV7-2|.|.
CASSLPPRAQGQFF
TGTGCCAGCAGCTTACCGCCCAGGGCCCAGGGGCAGTTCTTC
>TRBJ1-1|TRBV7-9|.|.
CASSHGATEAFF
TGTGCCAGCAGCCATGGAGCCACTGAAGCTTTCTTT
>TRBJ2-7|TRBV6-5|once|TRBD1
CASSRSGTGYEQYF
TGTGCCAGCAGTAGATCCGGGACAGGGTACGAGCAGTACTTC
>TRBJ1-3|TRBV19|.|.
CATRLLNTIYF
TGTGCCACCCGACTTTTAAACACCATATATTTT
>TRBJ1-2|TRBV19|.|.
CATLLPGEYYGYTF
TGTGCCACTTTGCTTCCAGGGGAGTACTATGGCTACACCTTC
>TRBJ2-7|TRBV15|.|TRBD1
CATSRDRGTGGHEQYF
TGTGCCACCAGCAGAGATCGAGGGACAGGGGGCCACGAGCAGTACTTC
>TRBJ2-3|TRBV5-1|.|TRBD1
CASSLRGLATDTQYF
TGCGCCAGCAGCTTAAGGGGGCTTGCCACAGATACGCAGTATTTT
>TRBJ1-1|TRBV27|.|.
CASRQGVNTEAFF
TGTGCCAGCAGACAAGGGGTCAACACTGAAGCTTTCTTT
>TRBJ2-7|TRBV4-1|.|TRBD1
CASSQDRTGSYEQYF
TGCGCCAGCAGCCAAGATCGGACAGGGTCCTACGAGCAGTACTTC
>TRBJ2-7|TRBV18|.|TRBD2
CASSPLEGLAGGNEQYF
TGTGCCAGCTCACCTCTTGAGGGGCTAGCGGGGGGGAACGAGCAGTACTTC
>TRBJ2-1|TRBV29-1|once|TRBD1
CSVEVGQGIVDEQFF
TGCAGCGTTGAAGTGGGACAGGGGATTGTCGATGAGCAGTTCTTC
>TRBJ1-1|TRBV6-5|.|.
CASSHRNTEAFF
TGTGCCAGCAGCCACAGGAACACTGAAGCTTTCTTT
>TRBJ2-1|TRBV30|.|TRBD1
CAWSVHGTGVAPNYNEQFF
TGTGCCTGGAGTGTACATGGGACAGGGGTGGCTCCTAACTACAATGAGCAGTTCTTC
>TRBJ1-3|TRBV9|.|TRBD1
CASSGAGTVGNTIYF
TGTGCCAGCAGCGGGGCCGGGACAGTTGGAAACACCATATATTTT
>TRBJ1-5|TRBV6-1|few|.
CASSEVGQNNQPQHF
TGTGCCAGCAGTGAAGTCGGACAGAACAATCAGCCCCAGCATTTT
>TRBJ2-2|TRBV6-4|.|.
CASSPDYTGELFF
TGTGCCAGCAGTCCGGACTACACCGGGGAGCTGTTTTTT